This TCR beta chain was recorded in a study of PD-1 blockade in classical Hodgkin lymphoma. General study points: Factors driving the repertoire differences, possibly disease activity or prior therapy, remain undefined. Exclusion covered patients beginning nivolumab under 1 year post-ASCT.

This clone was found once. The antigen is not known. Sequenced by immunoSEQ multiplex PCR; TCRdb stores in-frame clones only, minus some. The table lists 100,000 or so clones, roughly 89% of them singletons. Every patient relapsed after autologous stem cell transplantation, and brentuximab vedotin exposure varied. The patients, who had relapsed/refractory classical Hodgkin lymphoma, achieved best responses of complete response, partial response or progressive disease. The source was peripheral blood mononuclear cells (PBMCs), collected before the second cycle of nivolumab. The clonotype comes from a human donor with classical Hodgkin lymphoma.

CDR3 DNA sequence: TGTGCCTGGCGCTTAACAGATTCAAAAGGGGAGCTGTTTTTT. Protein sequence: CAWRLTDSKGELFF. The chain combines TRBV30 with TRBJ2-2; D unresolved. This CDR3 region has 14 residues. Germline assignment: CDR1 GTSNPN and CDR2 SVGIG (reference sequence). With 5 bases removed from V and 8 bases from J, the gap between germline ends came to 18 bases.